This is a list of T cell receptor beta chains from one sample in a study of radiation and T cells in renal cell carcinoma. The data were produced by immunoSEQ multiplex PCR, yet TCRdb's version contains in-frame clones alone and is incomplete. The sample yields about 130,000 clones, about 88% seen once. The sample consisted of blood, taken from a patient whose treatment included radiotherapy and nephrectomy. These receptors were collected from a woman aged 45-65 years with renal cell carcinoma. Each CDR3 is given with its conserved first and last residue. A D gene is named only where the DNA matches it firmly. The size field is filled for only some rows; it gives once, few, many or a size class.

>.|.|TRBJ2-2|TRBV5-1
TGCGCCAGCAGAGGCGGGACGAACACCGGGGAGCTGTTTTTT
CASRGGTNTGELFF
>once|.|TRBJ1-4|TRBV7-9
TGTGCCAGCAGCCCCGGGGGACATACTAATGAAAAACTGTTTTTT
CASSPGGHTNEKLFF
>.|.|TRBJ1-5|TRBV7-2
TGTGCCAGCAGCTCACCCCCGACCGGGTTGAATCAGCCCCAGCATTTT
CASSSPPTGLNQPQHF
>.|.|TRBJ1-2|TRBV19
TGTGCCAGTGGTGAACGGATAGACAAGGATGGCTACACCTTC
CASGERIDKDGYTF
>.|.|TRBJ2-2|TRBV5-1
TGCGCCAGCCGCCCGGGGGCGGCGTCCGGGGAGCTGTTTTTT
CASRPGAASGELFF
>.|TRBD2|TRBJ2-3|TRBV7-9
TGTGCCAGCAGCTCCCCTTCGCGGGGGGGCACAGATACGCAGTATTTT
CASSSPSRGGTDTQYF
>.|.|TRBJ1-1|TRBV2
TGTGCCAGCAGTGAACAGCCGAACACTGAAGCTTTCTTT
CASSEQPNTEAFF
>.|TRBD2|TRBJ2-5|TRBV6-5
TGTGCCAGCAGTTACGCTAGCGGCCAAGAGACCCAGTACTTC
CASSYASGQETQYF
>.|TRBD1|TRBJ1-6|TRBV6-6
TGTGCCAGCACCCCGGGACAGGGAAGTTCACCCCTCCACTTT
CASTPGQGSSPLHF
>.|TRBD1|TRBJ1-4|TRBV4-1
TGCGCCAGCAGCCAAGATGGGACAGGGGCGTTGGGCAAATCTGAAAAACTGTTTTTT
CASSQDGTGALGKSEKLFF
>.|.|TRBJ2-2|TRBV7-9
TGTGCCAGCAGCTTGGCTAGCGTGGGCGGGGAGCTGTTTTTT
CASSLASVGGELFF
>.|.|TRBJ1-3|TRBV6-1
TGTGCCAGCAGTGAAGTCGGGGGGGCGCTAGGAAACACCATATATTTT
CASSEVGGALGNTIYF
>.|TRBD1|TRBJ1-6|TRBV6-6
TGTGCCAGCAGAACTGACAGGGGGTATAATTCACCCCTCCACTTT
CASRTDRGYNSPLHF
>.|.|TRBJ1-1|TRBV13
TGTGCCAGCAGCTTAGGCGGACCGACAGCGGCGAACACTGAAGCTTTCTTT
CASSLGGPTAANTEAFF
>.|.|TRBJ1-2|TRBV4-3
TGCGCCAGCAGCCAAGATTTCCTCTCGGGCGGCTACACCTTC
CASSQDFLSGGYTF
>.|.|TRBJ2-5|TRBV7-2
TGTGCCAGCAGCTTAGTAGGGGTGGAGACCCAGTACTTC
CASSLVGVETQYF
>.|.|TRBJ2-7|TRBV18
TGTGCCAGCTCACCACCTTTGGCCAGGTCAGACGAGCAGTACTTC
CASSPPLARSDEQYF
>.|TRBD2|TRBJ2-5|TRBV10-3
TGTGCCACCCTTAGGGGACTAGCGGACCAAGAGACCCAGTACTTC
CATLRGLADQETQYF
>.|TRBD1|TRBJ1-4|TRBV11-2
TGTGCCAGCAGCTGGACAGGGGGATCTGAAAAACTGTTTTTT
CASSWTGGSEKLFF
>.|.|TRBJ2-7|TRBV6-9
TGTGCCAGCACGGTCGGCGCTACCTACGAGCAGTACTTC
CASTVGATYEQYF
>.|.|TRBJ2-5|TRBV6-6
TGTGCCAGCAGCCCCGGGACGTCAAAAGAGACCCAGTACTTC
CASSPGTSKETQYF
>.|.|TRBJ2-2|TRBV19
TGTGCCAGTAGTTCAGCAGGGCCCCCGAACACCGGGGAGCTGTTTTTT
CASSSAGPPNTGELFF
>.|.|TRBJ1-1|TRBV6-1
TGTGCCAGCAGTGGCAGGGAGAACACTGAAGCTTTCTTT
CASSGRENTEAFF
>once|TRBD1|TRBJ1-1|TRBV6-5
TGTGCCAGCAGTCCTACAGGGGCGCGAGGAAGAGCTTTCTTT
CASSPTGARGRAFF
>.|TRBD1|TRBJ1-4|TRBV5-1
TGCGCCAGCAGCTTCGTCCAGGGGGTTGGCGAAAAACTGTTTTTT
CASSFVQGVGEKLFF
>.|.|TRBJ1-2|TRBV7-9
TGTGCCAGCAGCTTACTTTGGGACGGTGGTCGAGGGGACTATGGCTACACCTTC
CASSLLWDGGRGDYGYTF
>once|.|TRBJ1-2|TRBV6-5
TGTGCCAGCAGAGAGGACCCGGCGGGCTATGGCTACACCTTC
CASREDPAGYGYTF
>.|.|TRBJ2-6|TRBV4-2
TGTGCCAGCAGCCAGCCGACAGCAACGGGGGCCAACGTCCTGACTTTC
CASSQPTATGANVLTF
>.|TRBD1|TRBJ2-7|TRBV6-5
TGTGCCATCAGTGACTTAGTGACAGGGCTCTACGAGCAGTACTTC
CAISDLVTGLYEQYF
>.|.|TRBJ1-6|TRBV2
TGTGCCAGCACCCCGGACGAAGCTCGCGGATCACCCCTCCACTTT
CASTPDEARGSPLHF
>.|.|TRBJ1-1|TRBV6-1
TGTGCCAGCAGTGAAGAAGGCGGGTACACTGAAGCTTTCTTT
CASSEEGGYTEAFF
>.|.|TRBJ1-6|TRBV6-6
TGTGCCAGCAGCCTGGTAGAGAGTTCACCCCTCCACTTT
CASSLVESSPLHF
>.|.|TRBJ1-5|TRBV19
TGTGCCAGTAGTCCCCTCCCTGGGGGGAATCAGCCCCAGCATTTT
CASSPLPGGNQPQHF
>.|.|TRBJ2-2|TRBV13
TGTGCCAGCAGCCCGGGACTCGACCTGAACGGGGAGCTGTTTTTT
CASSPGLDLNGELFF
>.|.|TRBJ1-1|TRBV10-3
TGTGCCGTCCACTCGGGATCGGGGCGGGACACTGAAGCTTTCTTT
CAVHSGSGRDTEAFF
>.|.|TRBJ1-2|TRBV10-2
TGCGCCAGCAGTGAGTTAAAGGGCTTTAGTTCTAGAGGAGATGGCTACACCTTC
CASSELKGFSSRGDGYTF